The 9 T cell receptor beta chains given below trace back to one sample, sequenced in a study of CD8 T cells in ankylosing spondylitis (dated by TCRdb to about 2017). These receptors lack a known antigen. Libraries were constructed by 5' RACE. This sample was sequenced with an Illumina HiSeq 2500. Starting from the raw public reads, TCRdb applied fastp trimming at Q25, assembled clones with MiXCR and retained in-frame beta chains. CDR3 protein duplicates are merged, each entry listing the most common genes and DNA. The table for this sample lists more than 400,000 distinct CDR3 sequences; about 5% of them were counted only once. Together, the top ten hold 3% to 4% of the sample. What the work shows at the level of the full study, not this receptor alone: Blood from ankylosing spondylitis patients appeared to be characterized by a TCR beta motif composed of roughly 8 highly homologous amino acid variants.

The sequencing input was blood, either unsorted or a sorted T cell fraction (not recorded which). These receptors originate from a male donor with ankylosing spondylitis.

This clonotype was counted at least ten times. The chain links TRBV4-3 to TRBJ1-2; perhaps TRBD1 as D (6 bases). Germline lookup yields CDR1 LGHNA and CDR2 YSLEER. V was shortened by 0 bases and J by 1 base, with 9 bases between the two germline ends. The CDR3 has 15 amino acids. In DNA form, the CDR3 reads TGCGCCAGCAGCCAAGAGAGGGGGTATAACTATGGCTACACCTTC. As protein: CASSQERGYNYGYTF.

This clonotype was recorded many times. The rearrangement joins TRBV5-6 to TRBJ2-1, with a tentative D call TRBD1 (5 bases). Germline values: CDR1 SGHDT, CDR2 YYEEEE. The length of the CDR3 is 16 residues. The V gene lost 0 bases and the J gene lost 4 bases, with 14 bases spanning the gap. CDR3 sequence (DNA): TGTGCCAGCAGCTTGGGGGGCCTCCATAGATACAATGAGCAGTTCTTC. Amino acids: CASSLGGLHRYNEQFF.

The sample holds many counts of this clonotype. The J gene is TRBJ1-2, the V gene TRBV20-1; D perhaps matches TRBD1 (5 bases). The V gene's germline CDR1 is DFQATT and CDR2 SNEGSKA (reference sequence). Trimming took off 6 bases at V and 7 bases at J, with 15 bases between the two ends. CDR3 length equals 12 residues. The CDR3, as DNA: TGCAGTGCGTCCCAGGGTTCGGGTGGCTACACCTTC. Protein product: CSASQGSGGYTF.

This clonotype was seen at least ten times. The chain is built from TRBV4-2 and TRBJ2-1; D might be TRBD2 (5 bases). CDR1 and CDR2 (germline): LGHNA, YNFKEQ. There are 17 residues in the CDR3. The V and J ends lost 0 bases and 0 bases respectively, with 12 bases between them. CDR3 bases: TGTGCCAGCAGCCAAGAGCTAGCCCCGAGCTCCTACAATGAGCAGTTCTTC. Its translation is CASSQELAPSSYNEQFF.

CDR3 in DNA: TGTGCCAGCATCGGGTATTTGGGGTCTGGGGCCAACGTCCTGACTTTC. It yields the protein CASIGYLGSGANVLTF. This chain joins TRBV27 and TRBJ2-6; D is ambiguous. Germline lookup yields CDR1 MNHEY and CDR2 SMNVEV (reference sequence). The V end lost 7 bases, the J end lost 1 base, and 14 bases lay between the germline ends. The CDR3 is 16 residues long.

This clonotype came up a few times. The chain links TRBV7-9 to TRBJ1-1; 7 bases match TRBD1. Germline V gene sequence: CDR1 SEHNR, CDR2 FQNEAQ (reference sequence). J gave up 4 bases and V 1 base, and 3 bases lay outside the gene matches. The CDR3 totals 14 residues. The CDR3 DNA is TGTGCCAGCAGCTTAGAAGGGGGCTTCACTGAAGCTTTCTTT. Translating it yields CASSLEGGFTEAFF.

This rearrangement joins TRBV19 to TRBJ2-3; 9 bases are shared with TRBD2. The length of the CDR3 is 15 residues. V was clipped by 5 bases and J by 2 bases; unmatched bases: 5. Germline CDR1 LNHDA, CDR2 SQIVND (reference sequence). For the CDR3, the DNA is TGTGCCAGTAGTCCTCGGACTAGCGCCACAGATACGCAGTATTTT. Residues: CASSPRTSATDTQYF.

This clonotype was seen at least ten times. The chain employs TRBV20-1 and TRBJ1-5, with D possibly matching TRBD1 (6 bases). Germline V gene data show CDR1 as DFQATT and CDR2 as SNEGSKA (reference sequence). The CDR3 consists of 12 residues. Between the trimmed V and J ends, which lost 6 bases and 5 bases, there was a span of 11 bases. CDR3 protein: CSALDSYQPQHF. The CDR3 nucleotides are TGCAGTGCCTTGGACAGCTATCAGCCCCAGCATTTT.

A few counts support this clonotype. CDR3 residues: CASTPLTRGDQPQHF. In DNA, the CDR3 is TGTGCCAGCACTCCTTTAACCAGGGGAGATCAGCCCCAGCATTTT. The rearrangement uses TRBV7-9 and TRBJ1-5; TRBD1 is a possible D gene (6 bases). Trimming shortened V by 7 bases and J by 5 bases, and 18 bases separated the two germline ends. The germline V gene encodes CDR1 SEHNR and CDR2 FQNEAQ (reference sequence). The CDR3 contains 15 residues. The entire variable domain, with the rest obtained from reference TRBV7-9 and TRBJ1-5, is as follows: DTGVSQNPRHKITKRGQNVTFRCDPISEHNRLYWYRQTLGQGPEFLTYFQNEAQLEKSRLLSDRFSAERPKGSFSTLEIQRTEQGDSAMYLCASTPLTRGDQPQHFGDGTRLSIL.